The 25 T cell receptor beta chains presented below share a single source sample, sequenced in a study of response to subunit inactivated influenza vaccine. TCRdb fed the RT-PCR reads into MiXCR, producing one record per CDR3 protein. The table has almost 250,000 distinct CDR3 sequences, 12% seen once. The sequencing used non-naive T cells sorted from PBMCs, collected approximately 15 days before vaccination. The receptors here all came from a man aged 50-59 years who received an inactivated influenza vaccine.

The chain joins TRBV24-1 to TRBJ2-1; D is perhaps TRBD2 (6 bases). V lost 3 bases and J 6 bases, leaving 17 bases between the germline ends. This CDR3 has 16 amino acids. Germline CDR1 and CDR2: KGHDR and SFDVKD. Here the CDR3 DNA reads TGTGCCACCAGTGATCGCGGGACCCCCCGGGGCAATGAGCAGTTCTTC. Its protein is CATSDRGTPRGNEQFF.

The chain employs TRBV7-2 and TRBJ2-3; D unresolved. The CDR3 has 13 amino acids. Germline CDR1 is SGHTA and CDR2 is FQGNSA. V lost 3 bases and J lost 6, with 10 bases in between. The DNA for the CDR3 is TGTGCCAGCAGCTTTTACACGGCCGATACGCAGTATTTT. The encoded protein is CASSFYTADTQYF.

This clonotype was observed a handful of times. The V gene is TRBV11-2, the J gene TRBJ2-1, with 8 bases aligning to TRBD2. V lost 5 bases and J lost 4; bases outside the gene matches: 10. The germline V gene has CDR1 SGHAT and CDR2 FQNNGV. The CDR3 has 16 residues. As DNA, the CDR3 is TGTGCCAGCAGCCCGTTAGCGGGGTCCCCATACAATGAGCAGTTCTTC. Amino acid sequence: CASSPLAGSPYNEQFF.

The table lists this clonotype with a few counts. V usage is TRBV5-1 and J usage is TRBJ1-3, with unresolved D. The V and J ends lost 2 bases and 4 bases respectively, with 13 bases between them. Looked up from germline, CDR1 is SGHRS and CDR2 is YFSETQ. This CDR3 comprises 15 residues. The CDR3: CASSFDFSPGNTIYF. In nucleotides, the CDR3 is TGCGCCAGCAGCTTCGACTTCTCGCCGGGAAACACCATATATTTT. Full variable domain (missing parts from reference TRBV5-1 and TRBJ1-3): KAGVTQTPRYLIKTRGQQVTLSCSPISGHRSVSWYQQTPGQGLQFLFEYFSETQRNKGNFPGRFSGRQFSNSRSEMNVSTLELGDSALYLCASSFDFSPGNTIYFGEGSWLTVV.

This clonotype was seen ten or more times. The chain recombines TRBV5-1 with TRBJ2-7; 10 positions match TRBD1. The CDR3 is 15 residues long. V dropped 0 bases and J dropped 2; count of bases not matched to a gene: 2. The V gene's germline CDR1 is SGHRS and CDR2 YFSETQ. For the CDR3, the DNA is TGCGCCAGCAGCTTGGCGGGGACAGGGGCCTACGAGCAGTACTTC. It specifies CASSLAGTGAYEQYF.

The chain recombines TRBV20-1 with TRBJ2-5, with TRBD2 matching 15 bases. The CDR3 extends over 15 amino acids. V lost 6 bases and J lost 5; bases outside the gene matches: 7. From germline, CDR1 is DFQATT and CDR2 SNEGSKA (reference sequence). CDR3 amino acids: CSAAGLAGGGETQYF. CDR3 sequence (DNA): TGCAGTGCAGCGGGACTAGCGGGAGGAGGGGAGACCCAGTACTTC.

This clonotype was counted at least ten times. The chain joins TRBV11-2 to TRBJ2-3; D is unclear. V dropped 6 bases and J dropped 0 bases, with 7 bases sitting between them. CDR3 length equals 13 residues. Germline loops: CDR1 SGHAT, CDR2 FQNNGV. The CDR3 sequence is CASRKLSTDTQYF. The DNA of the CDR3 is TGTGCCAGCAGGAAACTTAGCACAGATACGCAGTATTTT.

This clonotype was seen a handful of times. The chain recombines TRBV20-1 with TRBJ2-3; D is undetermined. The V and J ends lost 2 bases and 9 bases respectively, with 9 bases between them. The CDR3 has 11 residues. Germline CDR1 DFQATT, CDR2 SNEGSKA (reference sequence). The CDR3 protein is CSARIRGTQYF. The CDR3, as DNA: TGCAGTGCTAGAATCAGAGGCACGCAGTATTTT.

The J gene is TRBJ2-1, the V gene TRBV7-3; 10 bases fit TRBD2. Trimming took 4 bases from V and 9 from J; bases not matched to a gene: 6. Germline CDR1 is SGHTA and CDR2 is FQGTGA. This CDR3 comprises 14 residues. CDR3 amino acids: CASSSSGRAIEQFF. CDR3 DNA sequence: TGTGCCAGCAGCTCCAGCGGGAGGGCCATTGAGCAGTTCTTC.

This clonotype occurred a few times. The CDR3, as DNA: TGCAGCGTCTCAGGGGGAAGCTCTGGAAACACCATATATTTT. It codes for CSVSGGSSGNTIYF. This chain connects TRBV29-1 to TRBJ1-3; 7 positions match TRBD1. The germline gives CDR1 SQVTM, CDR2 ANQGSEA. V trimming: 6 bases; J trimming: 0 bases; junction bases outside the gene matches: 5. The CDR3 runs to 14 residues.

This chain links TRBV16 with TRBJ2-5, with D maybe TRBD1 (6 bases). Trimming took 0 bases from V and 5 from J, leaving 13 bases between them. This CDR3 has 15 residues. CDR1 KGHSY and CDR2 FQNENV come from the germline V gene. In nucleotides, the CDR3 is TGTGCCAGCAGCCAATCGATTTCAGGGGCGGAGACCCAGTACTTC. Its protein is CASSQSISGAETQYF.

There are many counts of this clonotype. The chain joins TRBV20-1 to TRBJ2-1, with D possibly being TRBD1 or TRBD2 (6 bases each). CDR3 length: 15 amino acids. CDR1 is DFQATT, CDR2 SNEGSKA, per germline (reference sequence). Trimming took 6 bases from V and 5 from J, leaving 20 bases between them. The DNA of the CDR3 is TGCAGTGCCAGGGTTTTCGGGGGCCGGAACAATGAGCAGTTCTTC. Translating it yields CSARVFGGRNNEQFF.

This clonotype was observed at least ten times. CDR3 sequence reads: CASSGVAGKEDTQYF. The DNA for the CDR3 is TGTGCCAGCAGTGGGGTAGCGGGAAAAGAAGATACGCAGTATTTT. The genes are TRBV6-4 and TRBJ2-3; the match to TRBD2 covers 8 bases. Unmatched junction bases numbered 8, after V lost 4 bases and J lost 5 bases. CDR3 length: 15 residues. Germline-derived CDR1 and CDR2 are MRHNA and SNTAGT.

This clonotype was recorded a few times. The chain joins TRBV11-2 to TRBJ2-1, with a tentative D call TRBD1 (6 bases). CDR1 and CDR2 from the germline V gene are SGHAT and FQNNGV. The V gene lost 5 bases and the J gene lost 1 base, with 18 bases spanning the gap. The CDR3 sequence is 17 residues long. This CDR3 is CASSGIKGVRSYNEQFF. Here the CDR3 DNA reads TGTGCCAGCAGCGGGATTAAGGGGGTACGTTCCTACAATGAGCAGTTCTTC.

This clonotype showed up just a few times. Compared with germline, one end of the junction differs, possibly owing to a read error. The chain employs TRBV9 and TRBJ1-3, with D unresolved. The CDR3 runs 13 residues. CDR1 and CDR2 from the germline V gene are SGDLS and YYNGEE. This CDR3 is CASSVSPGDTIYF. CDR3 DNA sequence: TGTGCCAGCAGCGTTTCCCCTGGAGACACCATATATTTT.

This clonotype was counted once. The chain combines TRBV2 with TRBJ2-2; 7 nucleotides agree with TRBD2. Trimming at V came to 6 bases and at J to 4 bases, leaving 5 bases not matched to a gene. Germline V CDR1 and CDR2: SNHLY, FYNNEI. This CDR3 spans 14 amino acids. CDR3 DNA: TGTGCCAGCAGACCGGGGGGTCCCACCGGGGAGCTGTTTTTT. Protein: CASRPGGPTGELFF.

Of note for this clonotype: Given the absence of the conserved phenylalanine or tryptophan at the CDR3 end, a read error is likely. The chain is built from TRBV20-1 and TRBJ2-4, with D maybe TRBD1 (6 bases). The CDR3 length is 13 residues. Trimming stripped 6 bases from V and 1 base from J, with 10 bases between. Germline-derived CDR1 and CDR2 are DFQATT and SNEGSKA (reference sequence). CDR3 amino acids: CSAAGVAKNIQYL. DNA for the CDR3: TGCAGTGCCGCAGGGGTGGCCAAAAACATTCAGTACTTA.

The J gene is TRBJ2-1, the V gene TRBV20-1, with 13 bases lining up with TRBD2. Trimming removed 3 bases from V and 9 bases from J; junction bases left unmatched: 11. This CDR3 is built from 16 residues. CDR1 and CDR2 (germline): DFQATT, SNEGSKA (reference sequence). The CDR3 protein is CSASSPSGLAGSEQFF. The CDR3, as DNA: TGCAGTGCTAGTAGCCCCTCGGGACTAGCGGGAAGTGAGCAGTTCTTC.

Only one count was recorded for this clonotype. It is unclear where the CDR3 begins or ends on the DNA, so no DNA is shown, and the CDR3 is as TCRdb lists it. The chain combines TRBV12-3 or TRBV12-4 with TRBJ2-2; whether TRBD1, the table's D call, matches the DNA was not checked. The CDR3 is 16 residues long, counting both termini. The CDR3 spells CASTPSGTGVGELFFF.

The CDR3 nucleotides read TGTGCCAGCAGCCAAGCACTAGCGGTAGACACCGGGGAGCTGTTTTTT. Its translation is CASSQALAVDTGELFF. V is TRBV14 and J is TRBJ2-2, with 8 bases matching TRBD2. The V gene end was trimmed by 1 base and the J gene end by 3 bases; junction bases not matched to a gene: 4. In germline, CDR1 is SGHDN, CDR2 FVKESK. The CDR3 covers 16 residues.

V usage is TRBV6-1 and J usage is TRBJ2-2, with 11 bases lining up with TRBD1. The CDR3 is made up of 15 amino acids. The trim removed 7 bases at V and 6 bases at J, leaving 7 bases unmatched. CDR1 and CDR2 (germline): MNHNS, SASEGT. The CDR3 nucleotides read TGTGCCAGCACCGAACGGGGACAGGGGGCCGGGGAGCTGTTTTTT. Amino acid sequence: CASTERGQGAGELFF.

In its sample, this clonotype was seen many times. The chain recombines TRBV7-2 with TRBJ1-5; the D is unclear. Germline CDR1 SGHTA, CDR2 FQGNSA. Trimming removed 5 bases from V and 7 bases from J, with 9 bases in between. The CDR3 covers 12 residues. The CDR3 here is CASSQLGQPQHF. The CDR3 DNA is TGTGCCAGCAGCCAACTTGGGCAGCCCCAGCATTTT. Using reference TRBV7-2 and TRBJ1-5 for the parts outside the CDR3, the full variable domain is GAGVSQSPSNKVTEKGKDVELRCDPISGHTALYWYRQSLGQGLEFLIYFQGNSAPDKSGLPSDRFSAERTGGSVSTLTIQRTQQEDSAVYLCASSQLGQPQHFGDGTRLSIL.

The chain's CDR3 is CASSQNKADTQYF. CDR3 sequence (DNA): TGTGCCAGCAGTCAAAACAAAGCAGATACGCAGTATTTT. V gene TRBV3-1 combines with J gene TRBJ2-3; D gene ambiguous. The germline V gene encodes CDR1 LGHDT and CDR2 YNNKEL (reference sequence). The CDR3 runs 13 residues. With 6 bases removed from V and 4 bases from J, the gap between germline ends came to 11 bases.

The rearrangement links TRBV6-1 to TRBJ2-5; D remains unclear. The CDR3 length is 13 residues. Germline loops: CDR1 MNHNS, CDR2 SASEGT. The V end was cut by 2 bases, the J end by 5 bases, with 9 bases between. The CDR3 reads CASSEFLLETQYF. In nucleotides, the CDR3 is TGTGCCAGCAGTGAATTTCTTTTGGAGACCCAGTACTTC.

Comments on this clonotype: Possible read error: a much larger clone is one base away. This chain uses TRBV12-3 or TRBV12-4 with TRBJ2-2, with 8 bases matching TRBD2. The CDR3 length is 15 residues. Here the CDR3 reads CAISRGGANTGELFF. As DNA, the CDR3 is TGTGCCATCAGTCGGGGGGGGGCGAACACCGGGGAGCTGTTTTTT.